This entry lists 10 T cell receptor beta chains sequenced from one sample in a study of blood T cell repertoires in COVID-19. TCRdb's copy holds only in-frame clones and misses some; the assay was immunoSEQ multiplex PCR. The sample contains around 320,000 clones, roughly 85% of which appear only once. Sequenced material: peripheral blood. Source of these receptors: a human donor in a cohort sampled during active COVID-19.

V gene TRBV27 combines with J gene TRBJ1-2, with 7 bases identical to TRBD1. Germline lookup yields CDR1 MNHEY and CDR2 SMNVEV (reference sequence). J was trimmed by 2 bases and V by 0 bases; bases with no gene match: 0. CDR3 length: 14 amino acids. The CDR3 sequence: CASSLSGQNYGYTF. Here the CDR3 DNA reads TGTGCCAGCAGTTTATCGGGACAGAACTATGGCTACACCTTC.

This clone showed up many times. This chain joins TRBV27 and TRBJ1-2; 8 nucleotides line up with TRBD1. CDR1 is MNHEY, CDR2 SMNVEV, per germline (reference sequence). The CDR3 covers 14 residues. V was pared by 6 bases and J by 6 bases, with 9 bases of the junction left unmatched. The CDR3 nucleotides read TGTGCCAGCAGCCTAAGACAGGGGCAGGATGGCTACACCTTC. It codes for CASSLRQGQDGYTF.

The chain couples TRBV3-1 (or the pseudogene TRBV3-2) to TRBJ2-7, with 7 bases identical to TRBD1. This CDR3 has 14 amino acids. V gave up 5 bases and J gave up 4 bases; unmatched junction bases: 8. Germline V CDR1 and CDR2: LGHDT, YNNKEL (reference sequence). For the CDR3, the DNA is TGTGCCAGCAGCGAGACAGGGATTGTTTACGAGCAGTACTTC. Translation gives CASSETGIVYEQYF.

This chain uses TRBV20-1 with TRBJ1-1; D unclear. The germline V gene encodes CDR1 DFQATT and CDR2 SNEGSKA (reference sequence). Trimming pared 3 bases from V and 1 base from J, leaving 9 bases between. The CDR3 spans 13 residues. The CDR3 DNA reads TGCAGTGCTAGTGGGTCCAGGAACACTGAAGCTTTCTTT. It encodes CSASGSRNTEAFF.

This clone was observed a few times. This chain links TRBV15 with TRBJ2-2; the match to TRBD2 covers 11 bases. Losses at the gene ends were 4 bases for V and 9 bases for J; bases not matched to a gene: 4. Germline values: CDR1 LNHNV, CDR2 YYDKDF (reference sequence). There are 14 residues in the CDR3. The CDR3 protein is CATSTLAGERELFF. In DNA, the CDR3 is TGTGCCACCAGCACACTAGCGGGGGAGCGGGAGCTGTTTTTT.

The table lists this clone with a count of one. This rearrangement joins TRBV12-5 to TRBJ2-5; D gene unclear. V lost 4 bases to trimming and J lost 5 bases, with 11 bases between them. Looked up from germline, CDR1 is LGHNT and CDR2 is FRNRAP. This CDR3 is 13 amino acids long. CDR3 loop: CASGWAPGETQYF. For the CDR3, the DNA is TGTGCTAGTGGTTGGGCCCCTGGGGAGACCCAGTACTTC.

The rearrangement joins TRBV5-1 to TRBJ1-4; 9 bases agree with TRBD1. The CDR3 has 16 residues. Germline-derived CDR1 and CDR2 are SGHRS and YFSETQ. V lost 5 bases, J lost 7 bases, and 12 bases stayed unmatched. In nucleotides, the CDR3 is TGCGCCAGCAGTTCAACTCCGGGACAGGGAGGTGAAAAACTGTTTTTT. It yields the protein CASSSTPGQGGEKLFF. Based on the CDR3 plus reference TRBV5-1 and TRBJ1-4, the full variable domain is KAGVTQTPRYLIKTRGQQVTLSCSPISGHRSVSWYQQTPGQGLQFLFEYFSETQRNKGNFPGRFSGRQFSNSRSEMNVSTLELGDSALYLCASSSTPGQGGEKLFFGSGTQLSVL.

The chain recombines TRBV11-2 with TRBJ2-2; tentatively, D is TRBD2 (5 bases). V lost 0 bases and J lost 2, with 10 bases in between. The CDR3 covers 16 residues. The germline V gene encodes CDR1 SGHAT and CDR2 FQNNGV. Written as DNA, the CDR3 is TGTGCCAGCAGCTTAGATACGGGAACCAACACCGGGGAGCTGTTTTTT. This translates into CASSLDTGTNTGELFF.

As DNA, the CDR3 is TGTGCCTGGAGCCCAAATTCCGATACGCAGTATTTT. Translated, it gives CAWSPNSDTQYF. The chain couples TRBV30 to TRBJ2-3; D gene unclear. The CDR3 loop spans 12 amino acids. In germline, CDR1 is GTSNPN, CDR2 SVGIG (reference sequence). V was pared by 3 bases and J by 6 bases, with 10 bases between.

This clone was picked up one time. The chain carries TRBV18 and TRBJ2-1; 7 bases are a match to TRBD2. This CDR3 has 16 residues. The V segment lost 5 bases and the J segment 0 bases; nucleotides outside the gene matches: 7. Germline-derived CDR1 and CDR2 are KGHSH and LQKENI. In DNA form, the CDR3 reads TGTGCCAGCTCATCATACACGGGGGGCTCCTACAATGAGCAGTTCTTC. Translation gives CASSSYTGGSYNEQFF.